This T cell receptor (beta chain) came from a study of control samples from healthy donors and cancer patients. The data were produced by immunoSEQ multiplex PCR, yet TCRdb's version contains in-frame clones alone and is incomplete. The top ten hold 4.5% to 6% of the sample, which has 150,000 or so clones, around 88% seen once. The sample comprised blood. This receptor was obtained from a woman in her twenties or thirties in good health.

CDR3 residues: CASSQVASSGTSYNEQFF. CDR3 in DNA: TGTGCCAGCAGCCAAGTTGCGTCTAGCGGGACCTCCTACAATGAGCAGTTCTTC. V is TRBV4-2 and J is TRBJ2-1, with 9 nucleotides matching TRBD2. Trimming took 1 base from V and 0 from J; bases not matched to a gene: 7. CDR1 and CDR2 from the germline V gene are LGHNA and YNFKEQ. The CDR3 is 18 residues long.